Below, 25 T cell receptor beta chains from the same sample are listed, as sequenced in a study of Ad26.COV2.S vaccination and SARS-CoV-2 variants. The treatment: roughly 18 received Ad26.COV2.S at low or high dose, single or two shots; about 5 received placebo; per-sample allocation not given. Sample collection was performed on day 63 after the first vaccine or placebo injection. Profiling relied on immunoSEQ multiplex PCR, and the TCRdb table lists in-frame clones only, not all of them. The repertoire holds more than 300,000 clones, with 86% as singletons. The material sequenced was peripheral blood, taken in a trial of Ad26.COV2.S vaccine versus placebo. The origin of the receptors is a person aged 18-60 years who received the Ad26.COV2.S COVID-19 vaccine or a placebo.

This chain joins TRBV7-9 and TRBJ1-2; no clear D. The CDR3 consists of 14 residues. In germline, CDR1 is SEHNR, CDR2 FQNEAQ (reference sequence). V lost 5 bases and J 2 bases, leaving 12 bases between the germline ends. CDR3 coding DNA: TGTGCCAGCAGCCCCTTGGGGAACAACTATGGCTACACCTTC. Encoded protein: CASSPLGNNYGYTF.

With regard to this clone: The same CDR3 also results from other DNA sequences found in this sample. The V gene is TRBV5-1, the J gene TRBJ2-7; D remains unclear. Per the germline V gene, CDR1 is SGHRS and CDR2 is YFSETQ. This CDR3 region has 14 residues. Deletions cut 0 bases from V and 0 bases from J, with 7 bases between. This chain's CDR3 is CASSLDPSSYEQYF. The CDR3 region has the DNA TGCGCCAGCAGCTTGGACCCGAGCTCCTACGAGCAGTACTTC.

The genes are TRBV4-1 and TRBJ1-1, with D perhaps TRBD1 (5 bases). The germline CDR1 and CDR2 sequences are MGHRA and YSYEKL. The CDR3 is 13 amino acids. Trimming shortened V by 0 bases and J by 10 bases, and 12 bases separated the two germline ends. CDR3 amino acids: CASSQDYRGVAFF. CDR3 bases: TGCGCCAGCAGCCAAGATTATAGAGGGGTAGCTTTCTTT.

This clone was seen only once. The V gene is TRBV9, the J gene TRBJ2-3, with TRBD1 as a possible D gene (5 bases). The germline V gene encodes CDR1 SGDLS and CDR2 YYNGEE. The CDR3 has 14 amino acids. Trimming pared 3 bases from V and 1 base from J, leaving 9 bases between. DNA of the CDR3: TGTGCCAGCAGCGGAATACAGGGCACAGATACGCAGTATTTT. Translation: CASSGIQGTDTQYF.

CDR3 in amino acids: CASSQAGGNSPLHF. The DNA of the CDR3 is TGTGCCAGCAGCCAAGCGGGGGGAAATTCACCCCTCCACTTT. The chain links TRBV3-1 (or the pseudogene TRBV3-2) to TRBJ1-6; tentatively, D is TRBD1 (5 bases). Germline CDR1 reads LGHDT; CDR2 reads YNNKEL (reference sequence). The V and J ends lost 1 base and 7 bases respectively, with 8 bases between them. This CDR3 is built from 14 residues.

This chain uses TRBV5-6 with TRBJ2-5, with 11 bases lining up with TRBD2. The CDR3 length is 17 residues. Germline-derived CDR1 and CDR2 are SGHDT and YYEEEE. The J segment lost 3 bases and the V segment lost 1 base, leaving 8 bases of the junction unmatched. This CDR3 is CASSLYTLAGGEETQYF. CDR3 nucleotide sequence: TGTGCCAGCAGCTTGTATACCCTAGCGGGAGGCGAAGAGACCCAGTACTTC.

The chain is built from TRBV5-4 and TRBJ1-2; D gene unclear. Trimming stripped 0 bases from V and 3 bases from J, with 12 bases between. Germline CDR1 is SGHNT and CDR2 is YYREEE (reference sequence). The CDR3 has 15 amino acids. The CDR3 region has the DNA TGTGCCAGCAGCTTGGGGGTAGGGCAGGACTATGGCTACACCTTC. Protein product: CASSLGVGQDYGYTF. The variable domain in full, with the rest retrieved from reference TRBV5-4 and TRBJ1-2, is ETGVTQSPTHLIKTRGQQVTLRCSSQSGHNTVSWYQQALGQGPQFIFQYYREEENGRGNFPPRFSGLQFPNYSSELNVNALELDDSALYLCASSLGVGQDYGYTFGSGTRLTVV.

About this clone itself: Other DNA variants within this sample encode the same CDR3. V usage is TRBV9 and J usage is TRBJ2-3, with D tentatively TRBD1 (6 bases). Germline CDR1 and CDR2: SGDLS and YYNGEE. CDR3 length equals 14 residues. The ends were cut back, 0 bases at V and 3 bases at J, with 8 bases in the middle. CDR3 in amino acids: CASSVVGGTDTQYF. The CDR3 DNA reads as TGTGCCAGCAGCGTAGTAGGGGGAACAGATACGCAGTATTTT. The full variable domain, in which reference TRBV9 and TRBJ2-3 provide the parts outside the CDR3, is DSGVTQTPKHLITATGQRVTLRCSPRSGDLSVYWYQQSLDQGLQFLIQYYNGEERAKGNILERFSAQQFPDLHSELNLSSLELGDSALYFCASSVVGGTDTQYFGPGTRLTVL.

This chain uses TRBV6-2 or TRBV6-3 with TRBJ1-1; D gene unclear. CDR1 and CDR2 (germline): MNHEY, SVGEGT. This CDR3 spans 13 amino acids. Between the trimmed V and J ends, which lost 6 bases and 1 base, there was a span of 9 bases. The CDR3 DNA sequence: TGTGCCAGCAGCCTCTTTTGGAACACTGAAGCTTTCTTT. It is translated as CASSLFWNTEAFF.

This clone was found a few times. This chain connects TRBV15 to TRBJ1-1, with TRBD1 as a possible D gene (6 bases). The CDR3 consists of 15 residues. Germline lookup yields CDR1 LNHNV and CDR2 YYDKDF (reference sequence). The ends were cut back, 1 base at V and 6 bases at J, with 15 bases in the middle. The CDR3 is CATSRVRGGGAEAFF. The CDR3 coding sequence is TGTGCCACCAGCAGAGTACGAGGGGGTGGCGCTGAAGCTTTCTTT.

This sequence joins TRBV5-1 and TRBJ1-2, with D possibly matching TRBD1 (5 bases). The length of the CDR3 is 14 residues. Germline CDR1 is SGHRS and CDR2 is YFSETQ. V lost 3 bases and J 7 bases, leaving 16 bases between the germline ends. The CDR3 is CASSSRSGGGGYTF. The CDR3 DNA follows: TGCGCCAGCAGCTCCCGATCCGGGGGTGGTGGCTACACCTTC.

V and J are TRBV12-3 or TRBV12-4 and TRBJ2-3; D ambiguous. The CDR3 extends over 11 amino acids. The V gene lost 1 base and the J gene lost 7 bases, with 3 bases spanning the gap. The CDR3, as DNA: TGTGCCAGCAGTTTAGACCATACGCAGTATTTT. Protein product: CASSLDHTQYF.

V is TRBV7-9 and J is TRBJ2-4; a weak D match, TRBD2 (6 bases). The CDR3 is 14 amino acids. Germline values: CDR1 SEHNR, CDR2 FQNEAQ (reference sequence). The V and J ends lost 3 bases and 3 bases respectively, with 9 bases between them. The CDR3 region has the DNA TGTGCCAGCAGCTTGGGCGGGGACAAAAACATTCAGTACTTC. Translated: CASSLGGDKNIQYF.

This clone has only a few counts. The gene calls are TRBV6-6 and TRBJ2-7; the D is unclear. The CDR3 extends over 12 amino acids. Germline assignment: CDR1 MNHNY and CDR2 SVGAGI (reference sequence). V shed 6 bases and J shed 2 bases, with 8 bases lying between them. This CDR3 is CASRSLTYEQYF. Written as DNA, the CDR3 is TGTGCCAGCAGAAGTTTGACCTACGAGCAGTACTTC.

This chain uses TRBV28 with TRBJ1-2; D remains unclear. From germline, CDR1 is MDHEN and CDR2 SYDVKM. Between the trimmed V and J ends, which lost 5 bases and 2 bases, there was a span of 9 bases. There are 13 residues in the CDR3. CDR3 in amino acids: CASSPDGNYGYTF. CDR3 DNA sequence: TGTGCCAGCAGTCCCGACGGAAACTATGGCTACACCTTC.

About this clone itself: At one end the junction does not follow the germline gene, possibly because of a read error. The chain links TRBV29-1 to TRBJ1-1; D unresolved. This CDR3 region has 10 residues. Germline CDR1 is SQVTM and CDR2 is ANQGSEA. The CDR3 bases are TGCAGCGTTCAAGACCCCGAAGCTTTCTTT. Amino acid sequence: CSVQDPEAFF. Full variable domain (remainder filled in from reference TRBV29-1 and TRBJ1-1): SAVISQKPSRDICQRGTSLTIQCQVDSQVTMMFWYRQQPGQSLTLIATANQGSEATYESGFVIDKFPISRPNLTFSTLTVSNMSPEDSSIYLCSVQDPEAFFGQGTRLTVV.

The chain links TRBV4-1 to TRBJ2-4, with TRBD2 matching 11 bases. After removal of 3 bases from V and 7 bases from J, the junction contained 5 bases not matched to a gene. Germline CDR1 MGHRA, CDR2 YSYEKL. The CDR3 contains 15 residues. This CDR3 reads CASSQGTSGGNIQYF. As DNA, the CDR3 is TGCGCCAGCAGCCAGGGTACTAGCGGGGGTAACATTCAGTACTTC.

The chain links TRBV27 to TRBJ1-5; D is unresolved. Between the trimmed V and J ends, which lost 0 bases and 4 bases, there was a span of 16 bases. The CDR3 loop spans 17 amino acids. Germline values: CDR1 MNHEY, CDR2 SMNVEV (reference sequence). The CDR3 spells CASSLSSASGNNQPQHF. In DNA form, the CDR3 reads TGTGCCAGCAGTTTATCATCGGCCAGCGGGAATAATCAGCCCCAGCATTTT.

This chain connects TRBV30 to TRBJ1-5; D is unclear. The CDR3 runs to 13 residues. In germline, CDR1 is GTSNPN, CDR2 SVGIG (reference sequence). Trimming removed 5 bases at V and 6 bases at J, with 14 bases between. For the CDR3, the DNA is TGTGCCTGGGCAAACGAACGGGGTCAGCCCCAGCATTTT. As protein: CAWANERGQPQHF.

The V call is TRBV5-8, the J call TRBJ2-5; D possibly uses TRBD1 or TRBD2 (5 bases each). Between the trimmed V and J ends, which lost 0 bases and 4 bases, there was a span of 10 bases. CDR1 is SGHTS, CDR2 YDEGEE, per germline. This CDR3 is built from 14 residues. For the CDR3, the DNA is TGTGCCAGCAGCTTGGACGGGGCCCGAGAGACCCAGTACTTC. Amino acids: CASSLDGARETQYF.

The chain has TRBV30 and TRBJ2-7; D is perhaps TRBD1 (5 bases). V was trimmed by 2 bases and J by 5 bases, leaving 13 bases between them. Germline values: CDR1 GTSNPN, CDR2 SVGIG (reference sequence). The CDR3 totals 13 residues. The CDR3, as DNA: TGTGCCTGGAGTCCAGGGTTCGGTCACGAGCAGTACTTC. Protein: CAWSPGFGHEQYF.

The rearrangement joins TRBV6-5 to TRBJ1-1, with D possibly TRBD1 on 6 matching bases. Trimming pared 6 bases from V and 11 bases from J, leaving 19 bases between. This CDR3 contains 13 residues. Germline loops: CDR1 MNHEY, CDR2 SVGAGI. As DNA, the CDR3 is TGTGCCAGCAGCCCCCCGCAGGGGATGGAGGCTTTCTTT. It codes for CASSPPQGMEAFF.

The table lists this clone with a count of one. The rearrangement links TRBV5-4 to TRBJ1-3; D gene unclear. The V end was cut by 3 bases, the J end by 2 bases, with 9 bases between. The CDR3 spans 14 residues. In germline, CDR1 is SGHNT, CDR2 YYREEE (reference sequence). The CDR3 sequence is CASSSQDPGNTIYF. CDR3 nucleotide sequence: TGTGCCAGCAGCTCGCAAGACCCTGGAAACACCATATATTTT. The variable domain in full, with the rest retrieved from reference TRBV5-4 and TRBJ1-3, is ETGVTQSPTHLIKTRGQQVTLRCSSQSGHNTVSWYQQALGQGPQFIFQYYREEENGRGNFPPRFSGLQFPNYSSELNVNALELDDSALYLCASSSQDPGNTIYFGEGSWLTVV.

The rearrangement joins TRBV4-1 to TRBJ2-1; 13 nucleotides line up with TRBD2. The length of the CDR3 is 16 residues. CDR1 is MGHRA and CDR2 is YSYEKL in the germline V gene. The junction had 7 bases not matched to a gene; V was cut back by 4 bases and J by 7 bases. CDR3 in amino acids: CASSRGTSGVGNEQFF. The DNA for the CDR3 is TGCGCCAGCAGCCGAGGGACTAGCGGGGTGGGAAATGAGCAGTTCTTC.

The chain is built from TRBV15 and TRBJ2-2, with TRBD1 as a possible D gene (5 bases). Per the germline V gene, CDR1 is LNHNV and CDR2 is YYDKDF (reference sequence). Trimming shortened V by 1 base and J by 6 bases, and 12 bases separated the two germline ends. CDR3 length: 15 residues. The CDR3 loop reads CATSRGQTVSGELFF. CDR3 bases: TGTGCCACCAGCAGAGGTCAGACAGTTTCCGGGGAGCTGTTTTTT.